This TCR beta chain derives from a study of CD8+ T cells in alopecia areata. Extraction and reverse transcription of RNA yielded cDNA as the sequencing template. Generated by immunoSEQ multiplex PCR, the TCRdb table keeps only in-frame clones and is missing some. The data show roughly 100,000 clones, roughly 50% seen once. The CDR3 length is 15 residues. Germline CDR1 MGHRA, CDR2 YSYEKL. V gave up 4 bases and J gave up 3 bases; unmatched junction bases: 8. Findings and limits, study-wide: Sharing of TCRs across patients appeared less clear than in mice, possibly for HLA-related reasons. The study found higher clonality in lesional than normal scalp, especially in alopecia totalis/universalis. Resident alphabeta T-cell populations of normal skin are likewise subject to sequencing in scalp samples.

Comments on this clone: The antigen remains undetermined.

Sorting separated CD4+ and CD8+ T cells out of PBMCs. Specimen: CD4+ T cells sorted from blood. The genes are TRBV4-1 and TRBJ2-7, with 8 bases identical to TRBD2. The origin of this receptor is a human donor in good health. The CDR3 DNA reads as TGCGCCAGCAGCCCGGGGACTAGTTGGGGCTACGAGCAGTACTTC. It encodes CASSPGTSWGYEQYF.